This TCR beta chain is drawn from a study of T cell repertoires in cytomegalovirus infection. Study findings and constraints: HLA-C-restricted CMV clonotypes gave the most frequent clonotype in two of eight donors. CMV carriers having the relevant HLA were flagged by cumulative public TCR beta family frequency.

As concerns this clonotype: Its antigen is as yet unknown.

TCRdb reprocessed the reads with MiXCR, giving one entry per CDR3 protein. The repertoire holds roughly 500,000 distinct CDR3 sequences, with about 15% as singletons. Germline-derived CDR1 and CDR2 are SGHDT and YYEEEE. V dropped 2 bases and J dropped 9 bases, with 15 bases sitting between them. The CDR3 extends over 15 amino acids. This receptor was identified in a human donor in good health (CMV status not recorded). Some clones in this sample may be carry-over from other donors' samples. The sample comprised CD8+ T cells from PBMCs. The rearrangement links TRBV5-6 to TRBJ1-6, with a weak D call TRBD1 (5 bases). DNA for the CDR3: TGTGCCAGCAGCTTTGGTTCGGGGGGTGTTTCACCCCTCCACTTT. It specifies CASSFGSGGVSPLHF.